What follows describes a single TCR beta chain. What it binds is unknown. Germline assignment: CDR1 MNHEY and CDR2 SVGAGI. The CDR3 extends over 15 amino acids. J was trimmed by 4 bases and V by 2 bases; bases with no gene match: 4. The data were taken from a study of human T cells and chemical hapten exposure. The wider study: Upper inner arm skin measuring around 2 cm by around 2 cm received 2% DPC for sensitization. Patients' scalps got diphenylcyclopropenone weekly throughout the roughly 23-week study. Patches that contained 0.01% DPC were applied to the upper back and read at 6 days. Study results and caveats: Those TCRs sitting above 1 in 1000 frequency stayed the same with DPC sensitization.

MiXCR, run by TCRdb on the RACE reads, gives a single entry per CDR3 protein. The sample has 84,000 or so distinct CDR3 sequences; 10% are singletons. Time point noted: patch test 2, 6 weeks after DPC sensitization. Treatment defined: therapeutic diphenylcyclopropenone sensitization with weekly scalp DPC. The clonotype was recovered from a woman in her 30s with alopecia areata. Some clones in this sample may be carry-over from other donors' samples. Sequencing was performed on whole blood, taken in connection with sensitization to the hapten diphenylcyclopropenone (DPC). The gene calls are TRBV6-5 and TRBJ2-2, with TRBD2 identical over 7 bases. The CDR3 reads CASSYHGGGTGELFF. Written as DNA, the CDR3 is TGTGCCAGCAGTTACCATGGCGGGGGCACCGGGGAGCTGTTTTTT.